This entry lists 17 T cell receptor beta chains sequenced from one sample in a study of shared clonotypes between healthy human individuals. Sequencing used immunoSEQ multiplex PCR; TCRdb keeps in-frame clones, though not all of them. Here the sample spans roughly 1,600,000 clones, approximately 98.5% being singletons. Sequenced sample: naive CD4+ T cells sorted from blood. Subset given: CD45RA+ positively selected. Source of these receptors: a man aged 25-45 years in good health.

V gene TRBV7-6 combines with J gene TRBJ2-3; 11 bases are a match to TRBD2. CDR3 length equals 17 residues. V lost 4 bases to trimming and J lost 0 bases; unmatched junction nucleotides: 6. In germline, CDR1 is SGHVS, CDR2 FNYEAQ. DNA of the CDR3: TGTGCCAGCAGCTCCTTAGCGGGAGGGCAGAGCACAGATACGCAGTATTTT. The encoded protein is CASSSLAGGQSTDTQYF.

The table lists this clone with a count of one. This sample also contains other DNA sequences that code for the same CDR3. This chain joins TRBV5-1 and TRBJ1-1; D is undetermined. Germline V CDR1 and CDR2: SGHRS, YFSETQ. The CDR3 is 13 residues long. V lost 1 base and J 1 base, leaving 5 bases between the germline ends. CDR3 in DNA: TGCGCCAGCAGCTTGAAGGGGAACACTGAAGCTTTCTTT. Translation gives CASSLKGNTEAFF.

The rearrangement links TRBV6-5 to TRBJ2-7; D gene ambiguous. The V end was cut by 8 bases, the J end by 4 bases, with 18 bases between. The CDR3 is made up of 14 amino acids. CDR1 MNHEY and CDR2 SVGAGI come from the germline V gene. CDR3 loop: CASSNYGSTYEQYF. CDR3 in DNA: TGTGCCAGCTCAAACTACGGGTCCACATACGAGCAGTACTTC.

CDR3: CASSPGAYGYTF. The CDR3 coding sequence is TGTGCCAGTAGTCCCGGGGCCTATGGCTACACCTTC. This chain joins TRBV19 and TRBJ1-2; D perhaps matches TRBD1 (5 bases). Trimming took off 5 bases at V and 4 bases at J, with 8 bases between the two ends. The CDR3 has 12 amino acids. In germline, CDR1 is LNHDA, CDR2 SQIVND (reference sequence).

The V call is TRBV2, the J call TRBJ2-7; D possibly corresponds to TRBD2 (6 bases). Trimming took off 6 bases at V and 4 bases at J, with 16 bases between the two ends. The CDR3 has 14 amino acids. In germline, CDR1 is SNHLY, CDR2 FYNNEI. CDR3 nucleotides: TGTGCCAGCAGCTACCGGGGGACGGGGTACGAGCAGTACTTC. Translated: CASSYRGTGYEQYF. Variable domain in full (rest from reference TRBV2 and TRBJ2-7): EPEVTQTPSHQVTQMGQEVILRCVPISNHLYFYWYRQILGQKVEFLVSFYNNEISEKSEIFDDQFSVERPDGSNFTLKIRSTKLEDSAMYFCASSYRGTGYEQYFGPGTRLTVT.

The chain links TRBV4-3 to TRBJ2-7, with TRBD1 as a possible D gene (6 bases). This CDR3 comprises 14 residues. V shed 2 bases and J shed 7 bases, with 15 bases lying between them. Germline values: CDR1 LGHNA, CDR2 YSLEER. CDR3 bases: TGCGCCAGCAGCCAAAGGACAGCCCTGTGGGAGCAGTACTTC. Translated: CASSQRTALWEQYF.

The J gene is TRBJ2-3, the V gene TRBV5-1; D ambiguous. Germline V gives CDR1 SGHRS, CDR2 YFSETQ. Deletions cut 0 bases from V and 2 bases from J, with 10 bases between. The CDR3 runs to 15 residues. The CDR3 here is CASSLVGMFTDTQYF. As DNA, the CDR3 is TGCGCCAGCAGCTTGGTTGGGATGTTCACAGATACGCAGTATTTT.

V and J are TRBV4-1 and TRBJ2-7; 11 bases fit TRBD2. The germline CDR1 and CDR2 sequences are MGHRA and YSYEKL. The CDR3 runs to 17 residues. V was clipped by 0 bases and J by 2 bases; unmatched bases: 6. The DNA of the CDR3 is TGCGCCAGCAGCCAAGAGGCTAGCGGGAGGCATCCCTACGAGCAGTACTTC. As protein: CASSQEASGRHPYEQYF.

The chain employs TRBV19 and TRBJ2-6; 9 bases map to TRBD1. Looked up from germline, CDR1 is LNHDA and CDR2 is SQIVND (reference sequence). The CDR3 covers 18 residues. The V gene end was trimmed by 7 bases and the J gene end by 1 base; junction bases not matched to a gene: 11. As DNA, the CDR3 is TGTGCCAGTACCTTTAAAACAGGGGGCGCATCTGGGGCCAACGTCCTGACTTTC. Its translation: CASTFKTGGASGANVLTF. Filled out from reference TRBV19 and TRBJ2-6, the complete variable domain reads DGGITQSPKYLFRKEGQNVTLSCEQNLNHDAMYWYRQDPGQGLRLIYYSQIVNDFQKGDIAEGYSVSREKKESFPLTVTSAQKNPTAFYLCASTFKTGGASGANVLTFGAGSRLTVL.

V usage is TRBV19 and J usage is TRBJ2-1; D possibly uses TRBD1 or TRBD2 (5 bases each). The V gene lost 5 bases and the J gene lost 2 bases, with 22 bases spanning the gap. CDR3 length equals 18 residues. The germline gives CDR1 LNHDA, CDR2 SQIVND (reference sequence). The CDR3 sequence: CASSPWGGLAATYNEQFF. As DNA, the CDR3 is TGTGCCAGTAGTCCATGGGGCGGGTTGGCAGCAACCTACAATGAGCAGTTCTTC.

The DNA for the CDR3 is TGTGCCAGCACCGACGGACTTGAGCAGTTCTTC. This encodes CASTDGLEQFF. V and J are TRBV28 and TRBJ2-1; possible D gene TRBD2, 5 bases. From germline, CDR1 is MDHEN and CDR2 SYDVKM. Deletions cut 7 bases from V and 9 bases from J, with 10 bases between. The CDR3 has 11 amino acids.

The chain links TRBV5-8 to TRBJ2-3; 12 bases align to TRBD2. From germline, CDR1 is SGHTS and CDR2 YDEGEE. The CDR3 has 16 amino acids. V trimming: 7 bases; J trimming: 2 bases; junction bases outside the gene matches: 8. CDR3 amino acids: CASQRTSGMPTDTQYF. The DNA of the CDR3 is TGTGCCAGCCAGAGGACTAGCGGGATGCCCACAGATACGCAGTATTTT.

The chain's CDR3 is CASSPRSGVNTGELFF. Written as DNA, the CDR3 is TGTGCCAGCTCACCACGGAGCGGAGTCAACACCGGGGAGCTGTTTTTT. The chain couples TRBV18 to TRBJ2-2, with TRBD2 as a possible D gene (5 bases). The CDR3 contains 16 residues. The ends were cut back, 1 base at V and 2 bases at J, with 11 bases in the middle. Germline lookup yields CDR1 KGHSH and CDR2 LQKENI. The full variable domain, completed using reference TRBV18 and TRBJ2-2, is NAGVMQNPRHLVRRRGQEARLRCSPMKGHSHVYWYRQLPEEGLKFMVYLQKENIIDESGMPKERFSAEFPKEGPSILRIQQVVRGDSAAYFCASSPRSGVNTGELFFGEGSRLTVL.

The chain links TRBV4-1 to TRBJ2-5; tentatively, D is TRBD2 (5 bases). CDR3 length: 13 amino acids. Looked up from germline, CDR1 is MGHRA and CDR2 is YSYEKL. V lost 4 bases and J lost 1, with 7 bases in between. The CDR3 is CASSLEVQETQYF. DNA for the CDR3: TGCGCCAGCAGCCTGGAGGTCCAAGAGACCCAGTACTTC.

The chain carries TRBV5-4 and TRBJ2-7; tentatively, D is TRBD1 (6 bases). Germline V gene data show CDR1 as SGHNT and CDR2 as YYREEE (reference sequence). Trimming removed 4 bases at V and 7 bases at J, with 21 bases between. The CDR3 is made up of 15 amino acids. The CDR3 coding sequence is TGTGCCAGCAGCCCCAGCGCAGGGGCGCCGGAGGAGCAGTACTTC. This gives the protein CASSPSAGAPEEQYF. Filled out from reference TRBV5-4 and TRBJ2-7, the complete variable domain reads ETGVTQSPTHLIKTRGQQVTLRCSSQSGHNTVSWYQQALGQGPQFIFQYYREEENGRGNFPPRFSGLQFPNYSSELNVNALELDDSALYLCASSPSAGAPEEQYFGPGTRLTVT.

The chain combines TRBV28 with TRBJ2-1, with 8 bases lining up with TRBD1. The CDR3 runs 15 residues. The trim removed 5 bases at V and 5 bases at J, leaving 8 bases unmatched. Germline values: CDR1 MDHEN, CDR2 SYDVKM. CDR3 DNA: TGTGCCAGCAGTCTGCGGACAGGGATGGACAATGAGCAGTTCTTC. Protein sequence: CASSLRTGMDNEQFF.

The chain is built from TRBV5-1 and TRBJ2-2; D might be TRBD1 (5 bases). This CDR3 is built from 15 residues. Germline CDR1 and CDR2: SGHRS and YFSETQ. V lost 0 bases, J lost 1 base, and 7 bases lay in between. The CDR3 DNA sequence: TGCGCCAGCAGCTTGGACAGGATGAACACCGGGGAGCTGTTTTTT. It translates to CASSLDRMNTGELFF.